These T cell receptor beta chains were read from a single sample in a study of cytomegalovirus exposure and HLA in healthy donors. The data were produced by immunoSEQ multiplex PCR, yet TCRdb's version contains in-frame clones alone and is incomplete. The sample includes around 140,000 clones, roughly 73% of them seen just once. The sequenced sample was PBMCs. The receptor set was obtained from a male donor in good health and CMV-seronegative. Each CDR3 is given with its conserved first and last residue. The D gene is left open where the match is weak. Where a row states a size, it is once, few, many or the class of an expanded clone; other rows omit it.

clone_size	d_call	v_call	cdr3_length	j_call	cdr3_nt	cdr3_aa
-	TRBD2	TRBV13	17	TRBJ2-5	TGTGCCAGCAGCCCCCGAGGAGGGACTAGGGATTTGGAGACCCAGTACTTC	CASSPRGGTRDLETQYF
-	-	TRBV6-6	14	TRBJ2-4	TGTGCCAGCAGTTACGGGAGAAGGGTAAACATTCAGTACTTC	CASSYGRRVNIQYF
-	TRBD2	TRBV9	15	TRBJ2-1	TGTGCCAGCAGCCCTAGCGGGGGTACGTACAATGAGCAGTTCTTC	CASSPSGGTYNEQFF
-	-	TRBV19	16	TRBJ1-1	TGTGCCAGCAAACTTCACGGACCCCTGGGAGACACTGAAGCTTTCTTT	CASKLHGPLGDTEAFF
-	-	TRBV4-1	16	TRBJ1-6	TGCGCCAGCAGCCAAGAGGCGGGATTACTTAATTCACCCCTCCACTTT	CASSQEAGLLNSPLHF
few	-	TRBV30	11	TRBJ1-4	TGTGCCTGGAGGGAGGATGAAAAACTGTTTTTT	CAWREDEKLFF
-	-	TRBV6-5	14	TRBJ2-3	TGTGCCAGCACTCTAAGCCCCCGCACAGATACGCAGTATTTT	CASTLSPRTDTQYF
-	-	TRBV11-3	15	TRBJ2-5	TGTGCCAGCAGCCCCACGCGGGGCTGGGTTGAGACCCAGTACTTC	CASSPTRGWVETQYF
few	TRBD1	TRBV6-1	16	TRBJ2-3	TGTGCCAGCAGTGAAGTACAGGGGGCGAGGACAGATACGCAGTATTTT	CASSEVQGARTDTQYF
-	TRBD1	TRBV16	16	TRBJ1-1	TGTGCCAGCAGAGAAGGGACAGGGTATGCAGACACTGAAGCTTTCTTT	CASREGTGYADTEAFF
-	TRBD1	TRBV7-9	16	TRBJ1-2	TGTGCCAGCAGCTTCGGGGACAGGGGCGGGAACTATGGCTACACCTTC	CASSFGDRGGNYGYTF
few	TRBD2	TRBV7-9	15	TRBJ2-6	TGTGCCAGCAGCTTGGGGGGGTCTGGGGCCAACGTCCTGACTTTC	CASSLGGSGANVLTF
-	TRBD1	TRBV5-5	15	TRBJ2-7	TGTGCCAGCAGCAGAACAGGGGTTGGGGCCTACGAGCAGTACTTC	CASSRTGVGAYEQYF
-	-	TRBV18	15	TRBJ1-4	TGTGCCAGCTCACCAAGACAGCCAACTAATGAAAAACTGTTTTTT	CASSPRQPTNEKLFF
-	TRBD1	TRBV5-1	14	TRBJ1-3	TGCGCCAGCAGCTTGACAGGGGAAGGAAACACCATATATTTT	CASSLTGEGNTIYF
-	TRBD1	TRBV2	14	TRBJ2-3	TGTGCCAACCTCCGGGACAGGAACACAGATACGCAGTATTTT	CANLRDRNTDTQYF
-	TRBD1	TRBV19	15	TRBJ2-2	TGTGCCAGTAGCCGGATAGACAGGGCGGACGGGGAGCTGTTTTTT	CASSRIDRADGELFF
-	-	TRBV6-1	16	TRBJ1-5	TGTGCCAGCAGTGACGGTCCAGGAAGAGTGGGTCAGCCCCAGCATTTT	CASSDGPGRVGQPQHF
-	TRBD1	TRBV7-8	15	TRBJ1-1	TGTGCCAGCAGTCGTCCGGGACAGGGTCTCACTGAAGCTTTCTTT	CASSRPGQGLTEAFF
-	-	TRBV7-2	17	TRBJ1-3	TGTGCCAGCAGCAATTATTGGGGAGAGGGCTCTGGAAACACCATATATTTT	CASSNYWGEGSGNTIYF
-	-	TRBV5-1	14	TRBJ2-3	TGCGCCAGCAGCTTGGTTCCCGAGGCAGATACGCAGTATTTT	CASSLVPEADTQYF
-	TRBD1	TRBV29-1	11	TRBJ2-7	TGCAGCGGGGACAGGGGTGACGAGCAGTACTTC	CSGDRGDEQYF
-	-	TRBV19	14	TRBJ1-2	TGTGCCAGTCGGCCCCGGGGATTGAACTATGGCTACACCTTC	CASRPRGLNYGYTF
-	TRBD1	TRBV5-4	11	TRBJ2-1	TGTGCCATCACAGGGGACAATGAGCAGTTCTTC	CAITGDNEQFF
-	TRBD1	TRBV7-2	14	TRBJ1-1	TGTGCCAGCAGCATCACAGGGGGCGAGACTGAAGCTTTCTTT	CASSITGGETEAFF
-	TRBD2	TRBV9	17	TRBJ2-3	TGTGCCAGCAGCGTAGAGGCTAGCGGGCGTAGCACAGATACGCAGTATTTT	CASSVEASGRSTDTQYF
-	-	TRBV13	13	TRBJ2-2	TGTGCCAGCAGCGACAGGAACACCGGGGAGCTGTTTTTT	CASSDRNTGELFF
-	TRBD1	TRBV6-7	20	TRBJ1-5	TGTGCCAGCAGTTACTCGAGATGGCAGGGGGCCTTTTATAGCAATCAGCCCCAGCATTTT	CASSYSRWQGAFYSNQPQHF
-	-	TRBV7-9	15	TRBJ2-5	TGTGCCAGCAGCTTCAGCCGGGACACCCAAGAGACCCAGTACTTC	CASSFSRDTQETQYF
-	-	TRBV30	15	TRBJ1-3	TGTGCCTGGAGTGTTGGGCCGGGGAGGGGAAACACCATATATTTT	CAWSVGPGRGNTIYF
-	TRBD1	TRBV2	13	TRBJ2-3	TGTGCCAGCTGTGACAGGGACACAGATACGCAGTATTTT	CASCDRDTDTQYF
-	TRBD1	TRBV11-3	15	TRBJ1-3	TGTGCCAGCAGCCCCAGGGGGTTCTCTGGAAACACCATATATTTT	CASSPRGFSGNTIYF
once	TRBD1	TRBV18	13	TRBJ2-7	TGTGCCAGCTCACCGACAGGGATTTACGAGCAGTACTTC	CASSPTGIYEQYF
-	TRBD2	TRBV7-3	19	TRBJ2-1	TGTGCCAGCAGCTTAAGGGCCGCTAGCGGGGGACTCCCTTACAATGAGCAGTTCTTC	CASSLRAASGGLPYNEQFF
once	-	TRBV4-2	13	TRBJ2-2	TGTGCCAGCAGCCCGACAGACACCGGGGAGCTGTTTTTT	CASSPTDTGELFF
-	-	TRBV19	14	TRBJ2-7	TGTGCCAGTAGTCCCCGTAGGGGCCCAGGAGAGCAGTACTTC	CASSPRRGPGEQYF
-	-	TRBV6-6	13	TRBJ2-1	TGTGCCAGCAGCCCGGACAGAGACAATGAGCAGTTCTTC	CASSPDRDNEQFF
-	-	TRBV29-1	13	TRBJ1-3	TGCAGCGTTTGGACAGCGGGGGGAAACACCATATATTTT	CSVWTAGGNTIYF
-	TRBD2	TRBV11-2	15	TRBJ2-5	TGTGCCAGCAGCCCCAGGGGACTAGCGGAAGAGACCCAGTACTTC	CASSPRGLAEETQYF
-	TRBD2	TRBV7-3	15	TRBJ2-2	TGTGCCAGCAGTCCTTATAGCGGGGGTACCGGGGAGCTGTTTTTT	CASSPYSGGTGELFF
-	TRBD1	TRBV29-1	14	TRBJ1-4	TGCAGCGTAGGGGAGAGGACAGGGGTCGAAAAACTGTTTTTT	CSVGERTGVEKLFF
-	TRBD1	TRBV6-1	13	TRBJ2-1	TGTGCCAGCGGACAGGTTAACTACAATGAGCAGTTCTTC	CASGQVNYNEQFF
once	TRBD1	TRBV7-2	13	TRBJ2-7	TGTGCCAGCAGCCAGCTACAGGGGTACGAGCAGTACTTC	CASSQLQGYEQYF
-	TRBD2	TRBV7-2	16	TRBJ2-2	TGTGCCAGCAGCTTATCTAGCGGGGGGTCCACCGGGGAGCTGTTTTTT	CASSLSSGGSTGELFF
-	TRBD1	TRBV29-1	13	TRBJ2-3	TGCAGCGTCGGGACAGGCGGGACAGATACGCAGTATTTT	CSVGTGGTDTQYF
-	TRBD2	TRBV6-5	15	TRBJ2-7	TGTGCCAGCAGACCCGGGACTAGTCCAACCTACGAGCAGTACTTC	CASRPGTSPTYEQYF
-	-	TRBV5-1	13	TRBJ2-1	TGCGCCAGCAGGGACAGTCTTGGAGATGAGCAGTTCTTC	CASRDSLGDEQFF
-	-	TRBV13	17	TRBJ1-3	TGTGCCAGCAGCTCCTCTGAGGGCTCTAGGCTTGGAAACACCATATATTTT	CASSSSEGSRLGNTIYF
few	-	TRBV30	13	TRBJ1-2	TGTGCCTGGAAGGGACTACTTTCCCGTGGCTACACCTTC	CAWKGLLSRGYTF
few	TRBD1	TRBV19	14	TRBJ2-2	TGTGCCAGTATAGGGACAGGGGGCACCGGGGAGCTGTTTTTT	CASIGTGGTGELFF
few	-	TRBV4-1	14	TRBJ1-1	TGCGCCAGCAGCCAATACGCGGGAAACACTGAAGCTTTCTTT	CASSQYAGNTEAFF
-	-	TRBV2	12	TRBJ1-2	TGTGCCAGCAGGTACTCGGGCTATGGCTACACCTTC	CASRYSGYGYTF
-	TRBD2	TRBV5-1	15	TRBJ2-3	TGCGCCAGCAGTCTCGGACTAGCGGGGACAGATACGCAGTATTTT	CASSLGLAGTDTQYF
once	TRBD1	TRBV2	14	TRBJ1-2	TGTGCCAGCAGTGGGACAGGGTCATTTTATGGCTACACCTTC	CASSGTGSFYGYTF
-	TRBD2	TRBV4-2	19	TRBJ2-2	TGTGCCAGCAGCCAACGCATCGGACTAGCGGGGGTCGGCACCGGGGAGCTGTTTTTT	CASSQRIGLAGVGTGELFF